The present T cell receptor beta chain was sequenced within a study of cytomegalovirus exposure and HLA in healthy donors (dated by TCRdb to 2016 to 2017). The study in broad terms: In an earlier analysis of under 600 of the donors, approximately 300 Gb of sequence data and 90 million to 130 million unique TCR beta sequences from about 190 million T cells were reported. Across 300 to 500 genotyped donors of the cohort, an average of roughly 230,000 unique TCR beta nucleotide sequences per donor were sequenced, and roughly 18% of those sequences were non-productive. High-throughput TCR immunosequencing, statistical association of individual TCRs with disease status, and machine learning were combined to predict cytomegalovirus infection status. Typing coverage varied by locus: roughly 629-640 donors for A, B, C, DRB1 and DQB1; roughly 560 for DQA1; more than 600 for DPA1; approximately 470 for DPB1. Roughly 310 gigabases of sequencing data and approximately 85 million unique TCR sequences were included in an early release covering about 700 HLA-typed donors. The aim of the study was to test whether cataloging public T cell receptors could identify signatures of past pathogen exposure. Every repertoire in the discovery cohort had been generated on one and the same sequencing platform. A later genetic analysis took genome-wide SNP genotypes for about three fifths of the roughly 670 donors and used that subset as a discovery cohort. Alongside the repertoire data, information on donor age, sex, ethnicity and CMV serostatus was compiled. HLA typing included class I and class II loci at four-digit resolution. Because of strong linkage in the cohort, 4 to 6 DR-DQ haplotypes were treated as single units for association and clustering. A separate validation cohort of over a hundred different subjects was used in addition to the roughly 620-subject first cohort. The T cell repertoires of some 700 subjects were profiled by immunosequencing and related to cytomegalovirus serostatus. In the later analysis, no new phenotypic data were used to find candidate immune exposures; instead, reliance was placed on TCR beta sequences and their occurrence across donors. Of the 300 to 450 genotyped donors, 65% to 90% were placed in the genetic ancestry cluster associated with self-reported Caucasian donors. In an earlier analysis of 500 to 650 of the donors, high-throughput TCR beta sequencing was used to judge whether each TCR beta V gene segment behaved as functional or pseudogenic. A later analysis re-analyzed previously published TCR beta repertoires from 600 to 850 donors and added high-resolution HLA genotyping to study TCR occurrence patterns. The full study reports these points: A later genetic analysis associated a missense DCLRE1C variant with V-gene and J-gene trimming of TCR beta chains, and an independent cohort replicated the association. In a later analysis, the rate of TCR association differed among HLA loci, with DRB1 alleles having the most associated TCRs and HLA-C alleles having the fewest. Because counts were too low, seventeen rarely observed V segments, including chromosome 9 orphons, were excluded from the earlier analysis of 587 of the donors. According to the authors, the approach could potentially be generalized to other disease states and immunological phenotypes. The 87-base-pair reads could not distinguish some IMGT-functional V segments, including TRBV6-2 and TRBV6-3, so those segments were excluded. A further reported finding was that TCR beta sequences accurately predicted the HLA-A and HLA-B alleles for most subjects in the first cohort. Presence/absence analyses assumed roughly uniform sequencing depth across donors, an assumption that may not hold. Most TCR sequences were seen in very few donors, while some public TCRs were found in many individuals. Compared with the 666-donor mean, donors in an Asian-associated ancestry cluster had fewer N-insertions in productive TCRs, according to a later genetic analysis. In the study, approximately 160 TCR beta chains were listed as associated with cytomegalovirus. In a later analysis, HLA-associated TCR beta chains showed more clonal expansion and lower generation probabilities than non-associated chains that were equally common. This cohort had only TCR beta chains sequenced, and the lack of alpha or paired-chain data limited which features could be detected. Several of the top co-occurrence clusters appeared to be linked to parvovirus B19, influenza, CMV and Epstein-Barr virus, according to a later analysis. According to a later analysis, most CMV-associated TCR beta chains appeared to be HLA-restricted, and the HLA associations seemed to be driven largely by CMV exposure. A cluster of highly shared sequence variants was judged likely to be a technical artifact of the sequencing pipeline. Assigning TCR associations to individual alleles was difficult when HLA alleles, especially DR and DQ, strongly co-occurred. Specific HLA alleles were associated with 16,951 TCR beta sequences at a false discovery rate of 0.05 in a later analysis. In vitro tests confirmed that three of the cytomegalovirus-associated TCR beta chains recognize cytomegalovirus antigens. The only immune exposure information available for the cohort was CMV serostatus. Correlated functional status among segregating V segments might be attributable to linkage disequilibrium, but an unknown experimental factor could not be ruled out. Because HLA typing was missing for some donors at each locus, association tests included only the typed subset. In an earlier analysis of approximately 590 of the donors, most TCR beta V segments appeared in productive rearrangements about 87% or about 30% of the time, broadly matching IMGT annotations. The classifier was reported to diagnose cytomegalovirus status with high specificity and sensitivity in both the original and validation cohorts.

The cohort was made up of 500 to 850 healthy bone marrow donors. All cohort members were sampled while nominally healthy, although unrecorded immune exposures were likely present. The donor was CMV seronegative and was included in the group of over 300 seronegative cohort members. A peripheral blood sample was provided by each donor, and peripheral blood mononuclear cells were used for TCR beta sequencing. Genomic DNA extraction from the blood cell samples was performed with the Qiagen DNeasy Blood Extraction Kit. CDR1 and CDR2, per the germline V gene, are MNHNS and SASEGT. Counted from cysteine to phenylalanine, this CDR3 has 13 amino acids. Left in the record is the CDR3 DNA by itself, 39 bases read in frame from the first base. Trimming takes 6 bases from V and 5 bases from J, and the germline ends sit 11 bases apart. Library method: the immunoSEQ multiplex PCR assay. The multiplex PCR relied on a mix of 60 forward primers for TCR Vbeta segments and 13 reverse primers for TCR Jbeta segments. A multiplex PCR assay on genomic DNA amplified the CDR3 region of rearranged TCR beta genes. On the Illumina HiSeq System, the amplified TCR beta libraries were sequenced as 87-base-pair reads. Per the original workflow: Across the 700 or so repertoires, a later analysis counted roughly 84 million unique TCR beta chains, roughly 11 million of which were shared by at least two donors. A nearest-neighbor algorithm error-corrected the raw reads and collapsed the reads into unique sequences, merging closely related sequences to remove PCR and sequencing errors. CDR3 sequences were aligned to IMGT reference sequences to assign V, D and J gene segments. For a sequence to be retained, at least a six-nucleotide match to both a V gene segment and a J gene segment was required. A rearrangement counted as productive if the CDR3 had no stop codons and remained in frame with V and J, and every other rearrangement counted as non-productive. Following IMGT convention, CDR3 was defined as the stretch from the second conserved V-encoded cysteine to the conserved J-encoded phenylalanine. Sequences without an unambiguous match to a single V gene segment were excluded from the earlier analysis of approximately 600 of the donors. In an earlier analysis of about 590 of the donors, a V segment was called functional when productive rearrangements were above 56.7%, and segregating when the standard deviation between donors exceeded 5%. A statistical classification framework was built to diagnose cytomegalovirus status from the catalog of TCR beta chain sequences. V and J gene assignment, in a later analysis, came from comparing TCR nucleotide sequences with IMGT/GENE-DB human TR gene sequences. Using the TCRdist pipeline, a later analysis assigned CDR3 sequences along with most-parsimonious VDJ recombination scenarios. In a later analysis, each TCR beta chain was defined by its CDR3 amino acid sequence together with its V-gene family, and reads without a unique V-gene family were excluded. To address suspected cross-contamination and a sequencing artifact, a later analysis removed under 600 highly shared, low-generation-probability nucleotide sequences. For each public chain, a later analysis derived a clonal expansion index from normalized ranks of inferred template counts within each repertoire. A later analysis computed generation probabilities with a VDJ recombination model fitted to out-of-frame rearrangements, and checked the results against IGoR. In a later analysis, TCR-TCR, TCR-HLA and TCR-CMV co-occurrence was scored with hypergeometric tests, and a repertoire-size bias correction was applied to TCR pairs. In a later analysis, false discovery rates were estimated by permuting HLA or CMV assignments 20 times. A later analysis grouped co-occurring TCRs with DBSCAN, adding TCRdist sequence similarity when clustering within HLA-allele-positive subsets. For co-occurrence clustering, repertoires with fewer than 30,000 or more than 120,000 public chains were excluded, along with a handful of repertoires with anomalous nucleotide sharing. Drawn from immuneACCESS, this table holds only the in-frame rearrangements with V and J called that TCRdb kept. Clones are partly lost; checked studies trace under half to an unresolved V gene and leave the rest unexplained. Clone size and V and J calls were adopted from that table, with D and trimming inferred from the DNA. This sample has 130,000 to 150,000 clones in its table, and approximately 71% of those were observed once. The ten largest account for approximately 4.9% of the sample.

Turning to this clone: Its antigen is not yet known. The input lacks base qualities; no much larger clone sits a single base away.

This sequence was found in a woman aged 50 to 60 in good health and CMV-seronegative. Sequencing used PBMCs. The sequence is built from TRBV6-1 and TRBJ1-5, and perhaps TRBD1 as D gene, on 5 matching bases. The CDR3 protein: CASRWQGDQPQHF. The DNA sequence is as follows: TGTGCCAGCAGGTGGCAGGGCGATCAGCCCCAGCATTTT.